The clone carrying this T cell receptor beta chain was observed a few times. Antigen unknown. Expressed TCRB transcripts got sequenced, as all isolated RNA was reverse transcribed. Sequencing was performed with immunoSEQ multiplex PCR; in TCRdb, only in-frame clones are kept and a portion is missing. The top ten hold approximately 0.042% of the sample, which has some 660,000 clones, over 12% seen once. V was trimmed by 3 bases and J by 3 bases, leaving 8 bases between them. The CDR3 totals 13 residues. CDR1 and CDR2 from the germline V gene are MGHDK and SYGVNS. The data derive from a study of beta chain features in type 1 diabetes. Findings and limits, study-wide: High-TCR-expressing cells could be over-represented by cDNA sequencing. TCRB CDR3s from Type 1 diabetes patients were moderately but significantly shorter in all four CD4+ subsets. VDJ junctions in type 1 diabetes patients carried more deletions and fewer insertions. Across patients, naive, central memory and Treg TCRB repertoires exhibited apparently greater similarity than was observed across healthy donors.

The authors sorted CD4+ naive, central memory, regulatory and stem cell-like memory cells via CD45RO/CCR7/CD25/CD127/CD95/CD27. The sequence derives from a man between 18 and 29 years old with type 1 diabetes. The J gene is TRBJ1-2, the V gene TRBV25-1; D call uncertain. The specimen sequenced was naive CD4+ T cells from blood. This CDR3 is CASSEHGDYGYTF. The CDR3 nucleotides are TGTGCCAGCAGTGAGCATGGGGACTATGGCTACACCTTC.